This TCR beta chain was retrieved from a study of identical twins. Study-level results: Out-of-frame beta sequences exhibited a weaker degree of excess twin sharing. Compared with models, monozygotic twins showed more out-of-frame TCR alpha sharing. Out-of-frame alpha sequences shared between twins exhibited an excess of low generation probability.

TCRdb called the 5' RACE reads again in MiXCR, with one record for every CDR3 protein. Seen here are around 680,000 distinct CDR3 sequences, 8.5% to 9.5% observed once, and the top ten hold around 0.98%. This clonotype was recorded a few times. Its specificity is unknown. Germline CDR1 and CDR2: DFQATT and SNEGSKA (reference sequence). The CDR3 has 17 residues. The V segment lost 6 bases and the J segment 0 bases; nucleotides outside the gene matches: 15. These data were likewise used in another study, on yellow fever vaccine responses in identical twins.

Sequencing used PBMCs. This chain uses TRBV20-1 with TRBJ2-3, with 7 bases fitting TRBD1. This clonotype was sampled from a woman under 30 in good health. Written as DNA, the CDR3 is TGCAGTGCCATCGGACAGGTCGGGACCCTTAGCACAGATACGCAGTATTTT. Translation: CSAIGQVGTLSTDTQYF.